This T cell receptor beta chain was retrieved from a study of T cell responses to AZD1222 COVID-19 vaccine. On the study more broadly: Investigators merged groups given second doses at roughly 4 or roughly 12 weeks. Notes on the study in general: White British ancestry dominated among donors, who included more females, and clonal diversity was possibly underestimated. Baseline seropositives among AZD1222 recipients totaled only five or six. Once two AZD1222 doses were given, Spike-specific TCR breadth and depth went up.

Points on this clone: Its antigen is as yet unknown.

The CDR3 extends over 12 amino acids. CDR1 is MNHEY and CDR2 is SVGAGI in the germline V gene. V was trimmed by 7 bases and J by 9 bases, leaving 13 bases between them. Measured with immunoSEQ multiplex PCR; TCRdb has only the in-frame clones, and not every one. The table records 120,000 or so clones, 90% of them present only once. The sequence came from an adult in good health. The sequencing here drew on peripheral blood, taken on day 0 of AZD1222 vaccination. V usage is TRBV6-5 and J usage is TRBJ2-1; D remains ambiguous. The CDR3 sequence: CASKLDLGEQFF. In DNA, the CDR3 is TGTGCCAGCAAGTTGGACCTGGGTGAGCAGTTCTTC.